The 5 T cell receptor beta chains in this list originate from one sample, sequenced in a study of blood T cell repertoires in COVID-19. The repertoire was sequenced with immunoSEQ multiplex PCR; TCRdb's copy has only in-frame clones and lacks some. The table lists roughly 50,000 clones, roughly four fifths of them singletons, with 7.3% in the top ten. The material sequenced was peripheral blood. These receptors were taken from a man in his forties with acute or convalescent COVID-19.

The gene calls are TRBV18 and TRBJ1-4; 8 bases are shared with TRBD1. The V gene's germline CDR1 is KGHSH and CDR2 LQKENI. V lost 3 bases to trimming and J lost 8 bases; unmatched junction nucleotides: 11. The CDR3 is 16 residues long. CDR3 residues: CASSPTPDRALEKLFF. CDR3 in DNA: TGTGCCAGCTCACCTACGCCGGACAGGGCCTTGGAAAAACTGTTTTTT.

This rearrangement joins TRBV10-2 to TRBJ1-5, with 7 bases fitting TRBD1. CDR3 size: 16 residues. CDR1 and CDR2 from the germline V gene are WSHSY and SAAADI. After removal of 7 bases from V and 3 bases from J, the junction contained 12 bases not matched to a gene. The CDR3 loop is CASTGSGRGDNQPQHF. The CDR3 coding sequence is TGCGCCAGCACCGGGTCGGGCAGGGGGGACAATCAGCCCCAGCATTTT.

Sample share makes this clone medium-sized (0.01 to 0.1%). Other DNA variants within this sample encode the same CDR3. The V gene is TRBV7-9, the J gene TRBJ2-7; D gene unclear. V was shortened by 0 bases and J by 0 bases, with 15 bases between the two germline ends. CDR1 is SEHNR and CDR2 is FQNEAQ in the germline V gene (reference sequence). CDR3 length equals 17 residues. The CDR3 is CASSLASIGWSSYEQYF. As DNA, the CDR3 is TGTGCCAGCAGCTTAGCGTCTATTGGGTGGAGCTCCTACGAGCAGTACTTC.

The V gene is TRBV7-9, the J gene TRBJ2-3; no reliable D call. Looked up from germline, CDR1 is SEHNR and CDR2 is FQNEAQ (reference sequence). Trimming left V 4 bases short and J 2 bases short, with 10 bases between. This CDR3 is built from 14 residues. DNA for the CDR3: TGTGCCAGCAGCTCCCCTAGTTCCACAGATACGCAGTATTTT. Translation gives CASSSPSSTDTQYF.

The chain uses TRBV18 and TRBJ1-2, with unresolved D. The CDR3 is made up of 15 amino acids. Trimming removed 2 bases from V and 2 bases from J, with 12 bases in between. Germline V gene sequence: CDR1 KGHSH, CDR2 LQKENI. Here the CDR3 reads CASSPKITGNYGYTF. Here the CDR3 DNA reads TGTGCCAGCTCACCAAAAATTACGGGGAACTATGGCTACACCTTC. The full variable domain, rest sourced from reference TRBV18 and TRBJ1-2, is NAGVMQNPRHLVRRRGQEARLRCSPMKGHSHVYWYRQLPEEGLKFMVYLQKENIIDESGMPKERFSAEFPKEGPSILRIQQVVRGDSAAYFCASSPKITGNYGYTFGSGTRLTVV.